This T cell receptor (beta chain) emerged from a study of T cells in Graves' hyperthyroidism and ophthalmopathy. In patients aged 18 to 65, hyperthyroidism was newly diagnosed, with duration under 2 months. The sample of blood was obtained at first hyperthyroidism diagnosis (before any ophthalmopathy symptoms). In this sample, this clonotype turned up a few times. TCR beta CDR3 regions were amplified from RNA transcripts. When the TCR CDR3 underwent first-round RT-PCR, the HTBI primer set was used. TCRdb re-analysed the multiplex PCR reads in MiXCR, keeping a single row per CDR3 protein. Of 150,000 or so distinct CDR3 sequences in the sample, 9.4% were seen once. The sequence was obtained from a woman between 18 and 29 years old with Graves' hyperthyroidism that later progressed to Graves' ophthalmopathy. Sequencing was carried out using blood.

The chain's CDR3 is CASSLGQVGADTQYF. The CDR3 DNA is TGTGCCAGCTCCCTTGGACAGGTGGGCGCAGATACGCAGTATTTT. This rearrangement joins TRBV18 to TRBJ2-3, with TRBD1 matching over 7 bases. The CDR3 contains 15 residues. Trimming took 6 bases from V and 4 from J; bases not matched to a gene: 10. Germline V gene sequence: CDR1 KGHSH, CDR2 LQKENI.